This T cell receptor (beta chain) was sequenced for a study of OX40 agonist ivuxolimab in advanced cancers. It was autoimmune disease history or systemic immunosuppression that excluded patients. Baseline, cycle 4 day 1, and cycle 7 day 1 were the blood sampling points. Broader study findings: Doses of 0.1 to 3.0 mg/kg were accompanied by clonal expansion of CD4+ and CD8+ blood T cells by week 6.

As concerns this clone: The antigen is unknown.

Clones were sequenced by immunoSEQ multiplex PCR, and TCRdb holds only the in-frame ones, with some missing. The data contain around 50,000 clones, around 87% of them singletons. The CDR3 has 16 amino acids. CDR1 is MGHDK and CDR2 is SYGVNS in the germline V gene. V lost 6 bases and J lost 3; bases outside the gene matches: 10. This clonotype was sampled from an adult with an advanced solid tumor such as melanoma, head and neck, liver or kidney cancer. The source material was CD4+ or CD8+ T cells sorted from blood, sampled in a trial of the OX40 agonist ivuxolimab. The chain links TRBV25-1 to TRBJ2-2; TRBD2 matches at 7 bases. The CDR3 reads CASRWGGSLDTGELFF. The CDR3 DNA is TGTGCCAGCAGGTGGGGCGGGAGTCTGGACACCGGGGAGCTGTTTTTT. The complete variable domain, with remaining parts taken from reference TRBV25-1 and TRBJ2-2, reads EADIYQTPRYLVIGTGKKITLECSQTMGHDKMYWYQQDPGMELHLIHYSYGVNSTEKGDLSSESTVSRIRTEHFPLTLESARPSHTSQYLCASRWGGSLDTGELFFGEGSRLTVL.